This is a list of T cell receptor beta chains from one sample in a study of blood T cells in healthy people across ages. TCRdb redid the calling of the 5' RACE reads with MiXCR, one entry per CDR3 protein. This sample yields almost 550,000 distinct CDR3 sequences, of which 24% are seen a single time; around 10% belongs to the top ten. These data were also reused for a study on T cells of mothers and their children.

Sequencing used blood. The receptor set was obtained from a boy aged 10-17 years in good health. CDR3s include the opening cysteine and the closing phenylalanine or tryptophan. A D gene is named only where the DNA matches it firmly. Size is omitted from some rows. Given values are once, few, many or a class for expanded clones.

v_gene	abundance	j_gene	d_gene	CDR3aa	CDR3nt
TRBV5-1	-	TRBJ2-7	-	CASSGSDGLGEQYF	TGCGCCAGCAGCGGATCGGACGGCCTTGGGGAGCAGTACTTC
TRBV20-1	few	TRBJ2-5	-	CSASGPKSQETQYF	TGCAGTGCCTCGGGACCTAAAAGCCAAGAGACCCAGTACTTC
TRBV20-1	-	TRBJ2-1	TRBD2	CSAIWTSGGSHEPYNEQFF	TGCAGTGCTATATGGACTAGCGGGGGGTCCCACGAACCCTACAATGAGCAGTTCTTC
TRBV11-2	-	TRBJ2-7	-	CASSLDQGTGYEQYF	TGTGCCAGCAGCTTAGATCAGGGGACGGGCTACGAGCAGTACTTC
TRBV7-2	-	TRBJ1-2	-	CASSRRARGGYTF	TGTGCCAGCAGCCGCCGAGCCAGGGGTGGCTACACCTTC
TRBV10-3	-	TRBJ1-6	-	CAISESPGGSPLHF	TGTGCCATCAGTGAGTCGCCGGGGGGTTCACCCCTCCACTTT
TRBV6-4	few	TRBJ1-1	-	CASSEGERTEAFF	TGTGCCAGCAGTGAGGGGGAAAGGACTGAAGCTTTCTTT
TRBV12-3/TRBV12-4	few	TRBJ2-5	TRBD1	CASSQGTARQETQYF	TGTGCCAGCAGTCAGGGGACAGCGCGTCAAGAGACCCAGTACTTC
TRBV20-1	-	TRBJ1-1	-	CSAGGPPGGNTEAFF	TGCAGTGCCGGAGGTCCTCCTGGGGGGAACACTGAAGCTTTCTTT
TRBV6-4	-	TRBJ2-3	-	CASIGRARGWTDTQYF	TGTGCCAGCATAGGCCGGGCCAGGGGCTGGACAGATACGCAGTATTTT
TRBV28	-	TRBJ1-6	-	CASSLRGLSSYNSPLHF	TGTGCCAGCAGTTTGAGGGGCCTGAGCTCCTATAATTCACCCCTCCACTTT
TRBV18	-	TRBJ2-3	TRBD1	CASSPAGGPSTDTQYF	TGTGCCAGCTCACCAGCAGGGGGCCCAAGCACAGATACGCAGTATTTT
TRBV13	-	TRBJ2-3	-	CASSLRGGTDTQYF	TGTGCCAGCAGCTTACGAGGGGGCACAGATACGCAGTATTTT
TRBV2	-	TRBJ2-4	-	CATSTGIAKNIQYF	TGTGCCACTTCGACCGGGATAGCCAAAAACATTCAGTACTTC
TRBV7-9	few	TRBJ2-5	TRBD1	CASSATGAQETQYF	TGTGCCAGCAGCGCGACAGGGGCCCAAGAGACCCAGTACTTC
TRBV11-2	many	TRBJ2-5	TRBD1	CASSLNRGPRETQYF	TGTGCCAGCAGCTTAAACAGGGGGCCTCGGGAGACCCAGTACTTC
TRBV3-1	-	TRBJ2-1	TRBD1	CASSQDGQGAWNEQFF	TGTGCCAGCAGCCAAGATGGTCAGGGGGCTTGGAATGAGCAGTTCTTC
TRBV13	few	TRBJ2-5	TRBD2	CASSPTLAGEETQYF	TGTGCCAGCAGCCCCACCTTAGCGGGGGAAGAGACCCAGTACTTC
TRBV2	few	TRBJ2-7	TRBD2	CASSERVGVTGGYEQYF	TGTGCCAGCAGCGAAAGGGTCGGAGTCACGGGGGGTTACGAGCAGTACTTC
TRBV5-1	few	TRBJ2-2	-	CASSFSERELFF	TGCGCCAGCAGCTTCAGCGAGCGGGAGCTGTTTTTT
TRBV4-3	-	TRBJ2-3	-	CASSQDFASKDTQYF	TGCGCCAGCAGCCAAGATTTTGCGAGCAAGGATACGCAGTATTTT
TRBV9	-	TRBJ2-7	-	CASSVDVLPPEQYF	TGTGCCAGCAGCGTAGACGTCTTACCCCCCGAGCAGTACTTC
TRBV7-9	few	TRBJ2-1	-	CASSPGGQLQNNEQFF	TGTGCCAGCAGCCCTGGTGGACAGCTACAAAACAATGAGCAGTTCTTC
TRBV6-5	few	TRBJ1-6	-	CASKSTWYSPLHF	TGTGCCAGCAAGAGTACCTGGTATTCACCCCTCCACTTT
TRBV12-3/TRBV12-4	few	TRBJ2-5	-	CASRISGVETQYF	TGTGCCAGCAGGATCTCAGGAGTGGAGACCCAGTACTTC
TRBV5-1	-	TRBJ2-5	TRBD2	CASSELAGGRETQYF	TGCGCCAGCAGCGAACTAGCGGGGGGGCGAGAGACCCAGTACTTC
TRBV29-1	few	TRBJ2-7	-	CSVAADSLNGEQYF	TGCAGCGTCGCCGCGGACAGCCTCAATGGCGAGCAGTACTTC
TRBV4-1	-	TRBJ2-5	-	CASSQDTGMSETQYF	TGCGCCAGCAGCCAAGATACGGGAATGAGCGAGACCCAGTACTTC
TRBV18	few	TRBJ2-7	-	CASSPLSAGEQYF	TGTGCCAGCTCACCACTAAGTGCGGGTGAGCAGTACTTC
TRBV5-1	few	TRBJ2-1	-	CASQAGHPTGEQFF	TGCGCCAGCCAAGCGGGACACCCGACGGGTGAGCAGTTCTTC
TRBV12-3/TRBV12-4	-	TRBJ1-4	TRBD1	CASSLAGTGGRKLFF	TGTGCCAGCAGTTTAGCCGGGACAGGAGGCCGAAAACTGTTTTTT
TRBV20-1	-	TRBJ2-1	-	CCAKQGSQFF	TGCTGTGCTAAGCAGGGGTCGCAGTTCTTC
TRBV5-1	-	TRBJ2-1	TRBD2	CASRRTSGSSYNEQFF	TGCGCCAGCAGGCGGACTAGCGGGAGCTCCTACAATGAGCAGTTCTTC
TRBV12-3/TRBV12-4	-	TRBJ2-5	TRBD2	CASSGVTSGPEETQYF	TGTGCCAGCAGTGGCGTAACTAGCGGACCGGAGGAGACCCAGTACTTC
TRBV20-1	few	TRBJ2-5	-	CSAHQSSDQETQYF	TGCAGTGCCCATCAGAGCAGCGACCAAGAGACCCAGTACTTC
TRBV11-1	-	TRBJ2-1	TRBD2	CASSIQSPSGGNEQFF	TGTGCCAGCAGCATCCAGAGTCCTAGCGGAGGGAATGAGCAGTTCTTC
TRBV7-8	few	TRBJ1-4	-	CASSLTRARNEKLFF	TGTGCCAGCAGCTTGACCAGAGCAAGAAATGAAAAACTGTTTTTT
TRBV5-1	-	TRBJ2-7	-	CASSRIAISYEQYF	TGCGCCAGCAGCCGTATTGCGATATCCTACGAGCAGTACTTC
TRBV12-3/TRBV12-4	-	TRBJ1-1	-	CASSWGPRATEAFF	TGTGCCAGCAGTTGGGGCCCGAGGGCAACTGAAGCTTTCTTT